This TCR beta chain came from a study of CD8 T cells in ankylosing spondylitis. Turning to this clonotype: Antigen: not known.

Quantitative molecular-barcoded 5'-RACE generated the TCR beta libraries. One entry per CDR3 protein results from TCRdb running MiXCR on the 5' RACE reads. Among roughly 170,000 distinct CDR3 sequences, 9.8% were seen once, and the ten largest hold more than 12%. The CDR3 sequence is 13 residues long. CDR1 and CDR2 from the germline V gene are DFQATT and SNEGSKA (reference sequence). Trimming left V 4 bases short and J 2 bases short, with 8 bases between. Study-wide results and caveats: The study looked at matched synovial fluid samples from ankylosing spondylitis patients. Disease-linked clones were reported to be significantly enriched there. Typical of ankylosing spondylitis blood, it appeared, was a TCR beta motif of roughly eight highly homologous variants. Prior work had noted some motif variants in reactive arthritis blood and synovial fluid.

The sample was blood, either unsorted or a sorted T cell fraction (not recorded which). The TCR comes from a female donor with ankylosing spondylitis or in good health (not recorded which). The V gene is TRBV20-1, the J gene TRBJ2-2; the D is unclear. DNA of the CDR3: TGCAGTGCTACCTACAGTAACACCGGGGAGCTGTTTTTT. Residues: CSATYSNTGELFF.